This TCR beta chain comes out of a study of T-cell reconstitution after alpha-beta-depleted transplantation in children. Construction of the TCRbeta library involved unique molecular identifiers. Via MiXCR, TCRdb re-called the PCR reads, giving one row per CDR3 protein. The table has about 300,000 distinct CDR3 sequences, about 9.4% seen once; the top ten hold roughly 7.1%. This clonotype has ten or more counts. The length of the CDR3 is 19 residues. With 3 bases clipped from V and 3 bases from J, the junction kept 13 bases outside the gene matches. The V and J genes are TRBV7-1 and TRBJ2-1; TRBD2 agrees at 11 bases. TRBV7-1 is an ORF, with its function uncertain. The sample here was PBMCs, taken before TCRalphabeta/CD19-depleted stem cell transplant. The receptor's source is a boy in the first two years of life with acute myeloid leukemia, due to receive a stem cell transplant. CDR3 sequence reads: CASSSYVSGTSGLYNEQFF. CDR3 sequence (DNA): TGTGCCAGCAGCTCTTATGTCTCCGGGACTAGCGGACTCTACAATGAGCAGTTCTTC.